This T cell receptor (beta chain) was captured by sequencing in a study of shared clonotypes between healthy human individuals. Study summary: Donors consisted of a couple of women and a few men between 18 and 49.

The CDR3 has 16 amino acids. The junction had 4 bases not matched to a gene; V was cut back by 5 bases and J by 3 bases. Germline CDR1 and CDR2: SGHTA and FQGNSA. The investigators split CD4+ cells into a CD45RA+ naive subset and a CD45RA-negative memory subset. Points on this clone: The antigen is not known.

Sequenced by immunoSEQ multiplex PCR; TCRdb stores in-frame clones only, minus some. The sample carries some 2.1 million clones, around 95% recorded once. Whole-study results and caveats: Shared clonotypes: 4.5% to 5% naive CD4, around 4% naive CD8, 2.3% memory CD4, approximately 0.37% memory CD8. A generally larger estimated richness was seen in naive subsets than in memory subsets.

The source material was naive CD4+ T cells sorted from blood. Sample subset: CD45RA+ positively selected. The TCR sequence derives from a man between 18 and 29 years old in good health. J is TRBJ2-7 and V is TRBV7-2; TRBD2 matches at 16 bases. DNA for the CDR3: TGTGCCAGCAGCGAAGGGACTAGCGGGAGGGTCTACGAGCAGTACTTC. This sequence encodes CASSEGTSGRVYEQYF.